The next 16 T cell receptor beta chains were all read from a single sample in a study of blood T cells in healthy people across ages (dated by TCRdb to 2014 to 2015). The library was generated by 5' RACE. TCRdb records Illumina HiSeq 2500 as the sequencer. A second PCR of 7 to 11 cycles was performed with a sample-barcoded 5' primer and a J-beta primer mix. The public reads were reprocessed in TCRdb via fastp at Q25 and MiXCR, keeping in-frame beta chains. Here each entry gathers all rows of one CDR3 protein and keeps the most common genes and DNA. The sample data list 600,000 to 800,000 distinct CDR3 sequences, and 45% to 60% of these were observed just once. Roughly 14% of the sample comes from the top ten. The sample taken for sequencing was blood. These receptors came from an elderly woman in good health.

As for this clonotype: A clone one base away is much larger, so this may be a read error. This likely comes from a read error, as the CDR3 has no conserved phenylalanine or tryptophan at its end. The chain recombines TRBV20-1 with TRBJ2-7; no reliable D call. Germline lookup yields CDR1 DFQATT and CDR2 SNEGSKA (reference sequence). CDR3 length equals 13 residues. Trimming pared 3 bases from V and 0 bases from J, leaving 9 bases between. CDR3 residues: CSASSADSYEQYL. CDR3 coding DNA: TGCAGTGCTAGTTCGGCGGACTCCTACGAGCAGTACTTA.

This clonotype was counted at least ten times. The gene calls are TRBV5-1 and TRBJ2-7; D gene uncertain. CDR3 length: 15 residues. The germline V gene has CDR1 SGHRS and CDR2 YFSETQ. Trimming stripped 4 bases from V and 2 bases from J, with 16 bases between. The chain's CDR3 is CASSPGSPQTYEQYF. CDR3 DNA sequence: TGCGCCAGCAGCCCCGGGTCTCCGCAAACCTACGAGCAGTACTTC.

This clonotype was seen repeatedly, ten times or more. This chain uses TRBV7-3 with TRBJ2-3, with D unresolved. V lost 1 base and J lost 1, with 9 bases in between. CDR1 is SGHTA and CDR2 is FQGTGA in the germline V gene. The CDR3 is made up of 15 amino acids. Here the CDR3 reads CASSLNAERTDTQYF. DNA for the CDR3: TGTGCCAGCAGCTTAAATGCGGAACGCACAGATACGCAGTATTTT.

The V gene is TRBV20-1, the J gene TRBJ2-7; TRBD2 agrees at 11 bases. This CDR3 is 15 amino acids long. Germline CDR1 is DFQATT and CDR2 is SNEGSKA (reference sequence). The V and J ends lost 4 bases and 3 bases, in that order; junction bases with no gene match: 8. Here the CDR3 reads CSAIKGTSGVYEQYF. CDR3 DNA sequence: TGCAGTGCTATAAAAGGGACTAGCGGAGTCTACGAGCAGTACTTC.

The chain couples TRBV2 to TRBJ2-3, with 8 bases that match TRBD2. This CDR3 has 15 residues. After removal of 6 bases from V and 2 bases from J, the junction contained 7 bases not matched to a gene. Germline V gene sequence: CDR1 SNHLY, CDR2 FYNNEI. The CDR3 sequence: CASRVEREPTDTQYF. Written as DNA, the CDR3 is TGTGCCAGCAGGGTCGAGCGGGAGCCCACAGATACGCAGTATTTT.

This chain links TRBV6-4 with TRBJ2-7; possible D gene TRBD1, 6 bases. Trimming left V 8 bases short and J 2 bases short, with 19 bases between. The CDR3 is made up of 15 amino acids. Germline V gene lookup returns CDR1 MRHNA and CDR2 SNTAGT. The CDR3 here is CASSSPGTRTYEQYF. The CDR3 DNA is TGTGCCAGCTCCTCTCCCGGGACAAGGACCTACGAGCAGTACTTC.

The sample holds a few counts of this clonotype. DNA for the CDR3: TGTGCCAGCACCCGCGGACTAGCGGGAAGAGATACGCAGTATTTT. It yields the protein CASTRGLAGRDTQYF. This sequence joins TRBV7-2 and TRBJ2-3, with 12 bases aligning to TRBD2. The V gene's germline CDR1 is SGHTA and CDR2 FQGNSA. This CDR3 comprises 15 residues. J was trimmed by 5 bases and V by 7 bases; bases with no gene match: 7.

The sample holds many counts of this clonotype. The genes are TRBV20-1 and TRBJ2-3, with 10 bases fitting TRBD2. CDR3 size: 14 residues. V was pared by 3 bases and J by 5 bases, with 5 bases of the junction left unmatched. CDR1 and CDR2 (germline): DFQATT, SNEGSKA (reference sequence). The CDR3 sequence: CSARSGGALDTQYF. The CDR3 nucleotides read TGCAGTGCTAGGAGCGGGGGGGCCTTAGATACGCAGTATTTT.

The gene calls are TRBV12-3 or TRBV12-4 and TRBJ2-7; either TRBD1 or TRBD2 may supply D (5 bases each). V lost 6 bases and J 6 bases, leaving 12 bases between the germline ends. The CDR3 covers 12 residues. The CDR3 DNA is TGTGCCAGCAGCCTGCATGGGGGCGAGCAGTACTTC. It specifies CASSLHGGEQYF.

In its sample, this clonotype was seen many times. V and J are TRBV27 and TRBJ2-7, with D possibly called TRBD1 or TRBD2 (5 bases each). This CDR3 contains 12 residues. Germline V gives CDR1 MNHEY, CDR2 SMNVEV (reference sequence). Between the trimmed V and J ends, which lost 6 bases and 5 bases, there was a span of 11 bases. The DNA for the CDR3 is TGTGCCAGCAGGGGTTTGGGGGACGAGCAGTACTTC. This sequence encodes CASRGLGDEQYF.

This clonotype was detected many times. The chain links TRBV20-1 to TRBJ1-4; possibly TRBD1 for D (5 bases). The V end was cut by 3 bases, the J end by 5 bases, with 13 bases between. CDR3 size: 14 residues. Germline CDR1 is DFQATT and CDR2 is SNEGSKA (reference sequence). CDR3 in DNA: TGCAGTGCTAGGCCGGGGGAGGGGAATGAAAAACTGTTTTTT. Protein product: CSARPGEGNEKLFF.

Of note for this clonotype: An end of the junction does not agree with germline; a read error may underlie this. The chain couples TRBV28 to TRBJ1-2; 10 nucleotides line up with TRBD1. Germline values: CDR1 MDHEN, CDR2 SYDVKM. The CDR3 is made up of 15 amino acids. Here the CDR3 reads CAGSLGTGDGYGYTF. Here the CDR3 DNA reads TGTGCCGGCAGTTTAGGGACAGGGGATGGCTATGGCTACACCTTC.

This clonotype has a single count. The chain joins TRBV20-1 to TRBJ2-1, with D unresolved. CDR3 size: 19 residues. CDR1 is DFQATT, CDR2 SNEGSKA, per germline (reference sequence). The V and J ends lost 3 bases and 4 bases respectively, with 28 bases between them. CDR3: CSASISGGQDASRYNEQFF. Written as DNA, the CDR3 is TGCAGTGCTAGTATCTCAGGCGGTCAGGACGCATCCAGGTACAATGAGCAGTTCTTC.

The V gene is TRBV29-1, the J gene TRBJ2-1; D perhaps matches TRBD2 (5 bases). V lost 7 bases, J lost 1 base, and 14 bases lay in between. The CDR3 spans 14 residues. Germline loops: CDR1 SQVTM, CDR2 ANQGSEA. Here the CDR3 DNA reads TGCAGCGCTGAGGGAGCGAAATCCTACAATGAGCAGTTCTTC. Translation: CSAEGAKSYNEQFF.

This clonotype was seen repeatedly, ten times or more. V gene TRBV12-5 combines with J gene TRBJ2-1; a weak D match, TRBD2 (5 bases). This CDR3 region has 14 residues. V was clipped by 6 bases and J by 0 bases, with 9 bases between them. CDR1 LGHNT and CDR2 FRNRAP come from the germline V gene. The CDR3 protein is CASGMGSSYNEQFF. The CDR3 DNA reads TGTGCTAGTGGGATGGGGAGCTCCTACAATGAGCAGTTCTTC.

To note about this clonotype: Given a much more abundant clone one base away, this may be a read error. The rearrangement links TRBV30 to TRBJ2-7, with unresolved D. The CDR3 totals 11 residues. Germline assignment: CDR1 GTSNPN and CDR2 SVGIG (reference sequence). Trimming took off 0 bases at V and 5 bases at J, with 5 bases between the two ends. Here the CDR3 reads CAWSVVDEQYF. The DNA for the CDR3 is TGTGCCTGGAGTGTAGTCGACGAGCAGTACTTC.